Shown below are 20 T cell receptor beta chains from a single sample sequenced in a study of blood T cell repertoires in COVID-19. TCRdb keeps only in-frame clones here, not all; method: immunoSEQ multiplex PCR. The table includes 150,000 or so clones, around 85% detected once. Input material: peripheral blood. These receptors all come from an elderly woman with acute or convalescent COVID-19.

The chain has TRBV21-1 and TRBJ1-1. TRBV21-1 is a recognized pseudogene. This CDR3 contains 18 residues. The DNA for the CDR3 is TGTGCCAGCAGCAAAATGACAACAAGGGCGGGGGAAAACACTGAAGCTTTCTTT. Translating it yields CASSKMTTRAGENTEAFF.

This clone was counted once. The chain links TRBV19 to TRBJ2-7, with a possible D match to TRBD1 (5 bases). Trimming took off 5 bases at V and 2 bases at J, with 10 bases between the two ends. The CDR3 covers 13 residues. Germline V gene lookup returns CDR1 LNHDA and CDR2 SQIVND (reference sequence). CDR3 sequence: CASSRRAPYEQYF. CDR3 nucleotide sequence: TGTGCCAGTAGTCGCAGGGCTCCCTACGAGCAGTACTTC.

The gene calls are TRBV11-3 and TRBJ2-1, with TRBD2 matching over 7 bases. Per germline, CDR1 SGHNT and CDR2 YENEEA. The J segment lost 9 bases and the V segment lost 2 bases, leaving 10 bases of the junction unmatched. CDR3 length equals 15 residues. The CDR3 spells CASSLIGGSRGEQFF. CDR3 DNA sequence: TGTGCCAGCAGCTTAATCGGGGGGTCTCGGGGTGAGCAGTTCTTC. Full variable domain (rest looked up from reference TRBV11-3 and TRBJ2-1): EAGVVQSPRYKIIEKKQPVAFWCNPISGHNTLYWYLQNLGQGPELLIRYENEEAVDDSQLPKDRFSAERLKGVDSTLKIQPAELGDSAVYLCASSLIGGSRGEQFFGPGTRLTVL.

This clone has just one count. The chain employs TRBV6-5 and TRBJ2-2, with TRBD2 matching over 9 bases. CDR3 size: 16 residues. J was trimmed by 5 bases and V by 1 base; bases with no gene match: 5. Germline V gene lookup returns CDR1 MNHEY and CDR2 SVGAGI. CDR3 residues: CASSYFAGGRTGELFF. DNA of the CDR3: TGTGCCAGCAGTTACTTCGCGGGGGGGCGAACCGGGGAGCTGTTTTTT.

The chain employs TRBV18 and TRBJ1-2; D perhaps matches TRBD1 (5 bases). The CDR3 is 15 amino acids. V was pared by 3 bases and J by 5 bases, with 16 bases between. In germline, CDR1 is KGHSH, CDR2 LQKENI. The CDR3: CASSPLTGDIYGYTF. The CDR3 DNA sequence: TGTGCCAGCTCACCGCTAACAGGAGATATTTATGGCTACACCTTC.

The gene calls are TRBV11-2 and TRBJ2-2; TRBD2 agrees at 10 bases. Trimming took 2 bases from V and 3 from J; bases not matched to a gene: 12. The germline V gene encodes CDR1 SGHAT and CDR2 FQNNGV. The CDR3 is made up of 19 amino acids. This CDR3 is CASSLSISGGLAYTGELFF. CDR3 nucleotide sequence: TGTGCCAGCAGCTTATCGATATCGGGGGGACTAGCGTACACCGGGGAGCTGTTTTTT.

The chain recombines TRBV7-3 with TRBJ1-6; 7 bases agree with TRBD1. There are 17 residues in the CDR3. The V and J ends lost 1 base and 8 bases, in that order; junction bases with no gene match: 11. From germline, CDR1 is SGHTA and CDR2 FQGTGA. The CDR3 DNA reads as TGTGCCAGCAGCTTAAGACGGCAACAGGGGTTCGATTCACCCCTCCACTTT. It encodes CASSLRRQQGFDSPLHF.

V gene TRBV6-5 combines with J gene TRBJ2-1; no reliable D call. The germline V and J ends were trimmed by 0 bases and 7 bases, with 4 bases remaining between them. The V gene's germline CDR1 is MNHEY and CDR2 SVGAGI. The CDR3 loop spans 12 amino acids. The CDR3 bases are TGTGCCAGCAGTTACTCCCCGAATGAGCAGTTCTTC. Translation: CASSYSPNEQFF.

V is TRBV6-5 and J is TRBJ1-4; 9 bases map to TRBD1. The CDR3 is 15 residues long. Germline-derived CDR1 and CDR2 are MNHEY and SVGAGI. V trimming: 3 bases; J trimming: 5 bases; junction bases outside the gene matches: 4. CDR3 in DNA: TGTGCCAGCAGTTATTCGGGACAGGGAAATGAAAAACTGTTTTTT. It codes for CASSYSGQGNEKLFF.

This rearrangement joins TRBV5-1 to TRBJ1-6; no definite D call. This CDR3 contains 13 residues. Trimming cost V 0 bases and J 8 bases, with 6 bases left between them. Per germline, CDR1 SGHRS and CDR2 YFSETQ. CDR3 nucleotides: TGCGCCAGCAGCTTGGTCCGCGATTCACCCCTCCACTTT. This sequence encodes CASSLVRDSPLHF.

V is TRBV5-4 and J is TRBJ1-1; D not certain. V shed 4 bases and J shed 0 bases, with 13 bases lying between them. The CDR3 is 15 amino acids. Germline CDR1 is SGHNT and CDR2 is YYREEE (reference sequence). CDR3 loop: CASSPRTGVNTEAFF. In nucleotides, the CDR3 is TGTGCCAGCAGCCCTCGGACGGGAGTGAACACTGAAGCTTTCTTT.

The rearrangement joins TRBV2 to TRBJ1-1; weak D call: TRBD1 (5 bases). CDR3 length: 14 amino acids. The germline gives CDR1 SNHLY, CDR2 FYNNEI. Trimming pared 7 bases from V and 1 base from J, leaving 13 bases between. CDR3 nucleotide sequence: TGTGCCAGCAACAGACAGCAGGGGAACACTGAAGCTTTCTTT. Its translation is CASNRQQGNTEAFF.

The V call is TRBV29-1, the J call TRBJ1-2, with TRBD1 matching 8 bases. J lost 6 bases, V lost 7 bases, and 16 bases had no gene match. Germline assignment: CDR1 SQVTM and CDR2 ANQGSEA. The CDR3 runs 15 residues. CDR3 sequence: CSGGPPTGDRDGYTF. Here the CDR3 DNA reads TGCAGCGGCGGGCCACCGACAGGGGATCGGGATGGCTACACCTTC.

Details on this clone: Other DNA sequences in the same sample also yield this CDR3. V is TRBV18 and J is TRBJ2-7; 8 bases align to TRBD1. V lost 3 bases to trimming and J lost 0 bases; unmatched junction nucleotides: 4. The CDR3 spans 15 residues. Germline CDR1 is KGHSH and CDR2 is LQKENI. DNA of the CDR3: TGTGCCAGCTCACCTGGACAGGGCGGCTCCTACGAGCAGTACTTC. Protein: CASSPGQGGSYEQYF.

The V and J genes are TRBV3-1 (or the pseudogene TRBV3-2) and TRBJ2-4, with D possibly being TRBD1 (6 bases). Germline loops: CDR1 LGHDT, CDR2 YNNKEL (reference sequence). This CDR3 has 16 amino acids. Trimming removed 6 bases at V and 0 bases at J, with 15 bases between. The CDR3 loop reads CASSHTGLKAKNIQYF. The CDR3 DNA reads as TGTGCCAGCAGTCATACAGGGCTGAAAGCCAAAAACATTCAGTACTTC.

The chain links TRBV18 to TRBJ1-4; TRBD1 matches at 8 bases. Germline CDR1 is KGHSH and CDR2 is LQKENI. The CDR3 runs 16 residues. With V trimmed by 4 bases and J by 0 bases, 4 bases remained unmatched. The DNA of the CDR3 is TGTGCCAGCTCACTCAGACAGGGGACAACTAATGAAAAACTGTTTTTT. Translation: CASSLRQGTTNEKLFF.

This chain connects TRBV15 to TRBJ1-4; weak D call: TRBD1 (6 bases). Per germline, CDR1 LNHNV and CDR2 YYDKDF (reference sequence). V was clipped by 8 bases and J by 5 bases, with 12 bases between them. The CDR3 has 13 residues. The CDR3: CATATGYNEKLFF. For the CDR3, the DNA is TGTGCCACCGCCACAGGGTACAATGAAAAACTGTTTTTT.

The V and J genes are TRBV29-1 and TRBJ1-1; maybe TRBD1 (5 bases). The CDR3 covers 15 residues. Germline CDR1 SQVTM, CDR2 ANQGSEA. Trimming cost V 4 bases and J 4 bases, with 19 bases left between them. This CDR3 is CSVVIGGGTGTEAFF. The CDR3 DNA is TGCAGCGTTGTTATAGGTGGGGGGACGGGCACTGAAGCTTTCTTT.

V usage is TRBV5-1 and J usage is TRBJ1-2, with TRBD1 identical over 9 bases. The CDR3 is 15 amino acids. CDR1 is SGHRS, CDR2 YFSETQ, per germline. V dropped 4 bases and J dropped 8; count of bases not matched to a gene: 12. The CDR3 coding sequence is TGCGCCAGCAGCCTGCAGGGACAGGGAAGGGGAGGCTACACCTTC. It specifies CASSLQGQGRGGYTF.

The gene calls are TRBV7-3 and TRBJ1-6; maybe TRBD1 (5 bases). This CDR3 is built from 15 residues. Between the trimmed V and J ends, which lost 4 bases and 8 bases, there was a span of 15 bases. Germline CDR1 reads SGHTA; CDR2 reads FQGTGA. The DNA of the CDR3 is TGTGCCAGCAGCTCCCAGGGTGGTGCAGATTCACCCCTCCACTTT. Its protein product is CASSSQGGADSPLHF.